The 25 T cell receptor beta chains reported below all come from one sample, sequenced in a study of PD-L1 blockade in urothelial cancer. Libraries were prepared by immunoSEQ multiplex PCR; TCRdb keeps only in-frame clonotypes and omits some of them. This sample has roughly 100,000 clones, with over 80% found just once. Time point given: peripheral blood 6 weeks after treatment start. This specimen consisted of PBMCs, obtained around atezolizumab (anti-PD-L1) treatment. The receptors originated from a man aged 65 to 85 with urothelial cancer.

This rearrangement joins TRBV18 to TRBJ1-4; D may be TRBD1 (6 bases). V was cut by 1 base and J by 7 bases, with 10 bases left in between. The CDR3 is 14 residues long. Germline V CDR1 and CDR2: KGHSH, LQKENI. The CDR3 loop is CASSPQGDGEKLFF. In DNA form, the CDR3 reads TGTGCCAGCTCACCACAGGGGGATGGTGAAAAACTGTTTTTT.

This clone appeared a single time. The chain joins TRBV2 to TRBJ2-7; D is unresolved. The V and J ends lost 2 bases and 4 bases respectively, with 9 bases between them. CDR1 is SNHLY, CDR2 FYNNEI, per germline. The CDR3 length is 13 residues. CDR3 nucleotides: TGTGCCAGCAGTGAACCCTCTAGATACGAGCAGTACTTC. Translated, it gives CASSEPSRYEQYF.

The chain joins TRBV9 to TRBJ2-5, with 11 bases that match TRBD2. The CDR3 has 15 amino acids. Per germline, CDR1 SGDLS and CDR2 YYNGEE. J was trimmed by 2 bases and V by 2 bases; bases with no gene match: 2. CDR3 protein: CASSVLAGGQETQYF. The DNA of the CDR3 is TGTGCCAGCAGCGTTCTAGCGGGGGGACAAGAGACCCAGTACTTC.

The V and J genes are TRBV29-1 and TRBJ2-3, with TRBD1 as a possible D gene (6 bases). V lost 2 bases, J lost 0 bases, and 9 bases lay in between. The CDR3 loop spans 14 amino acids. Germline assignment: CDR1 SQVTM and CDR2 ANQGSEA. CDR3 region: CSVERQASTDTQYF. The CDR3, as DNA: TGCAGCGTTGAAAGACAGGCGAGCACAGATACGCAGTATTTT.

CDR3 coding DNA: TGTGCCAGTAGTAGATCCCCCGCGGGTAGCAATCAGCCCCAGCATTTT. Translating gives CASSRSPAGSNQPQHF. This chain links TRBV19 with TRBJ1-5; no clear D. Looked up from germline, CDR1 is LNHDA and CDR2 is SQIVND (reference sequence). This CDR3 is built from 16 residues. With 4 bases removed from V and 0 bases from J, the gap between germline ends came to 13 bases.

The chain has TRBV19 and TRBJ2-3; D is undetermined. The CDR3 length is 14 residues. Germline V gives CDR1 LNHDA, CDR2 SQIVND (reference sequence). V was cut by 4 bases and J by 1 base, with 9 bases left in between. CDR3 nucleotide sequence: TGTGCCAGTAGTACATCTAGACGCACAGATACGCAGTATTTT. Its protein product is CASSTSRRTDTQYF. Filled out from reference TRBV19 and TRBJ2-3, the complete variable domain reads DGGITQSPKYLFRKEGQNVTLSCEQNLNHDAMYWYRQDPGQGLRLIYYSQIVNDFQKGDIAEGYSVSREKKESFPLTVTSAQKNPTAFYLCASSTSRRTDTQYFGPGTRLTVL.

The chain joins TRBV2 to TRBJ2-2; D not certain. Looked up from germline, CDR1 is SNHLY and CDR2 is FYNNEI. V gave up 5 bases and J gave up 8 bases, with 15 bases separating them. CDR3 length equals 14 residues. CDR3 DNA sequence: TGTGCCAGCAGTACCGATAGAGGTTCGGGGGAGCTGTTTTTT. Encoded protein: CASSTDRGSGELFF.

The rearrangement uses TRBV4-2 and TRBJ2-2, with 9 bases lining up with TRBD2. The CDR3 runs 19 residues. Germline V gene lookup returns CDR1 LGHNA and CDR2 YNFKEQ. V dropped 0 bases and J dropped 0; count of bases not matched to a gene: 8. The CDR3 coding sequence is TGTGCCAGCAGCCAAGATCTCCAGACTAGCGGTGCGAACACCGGGGAGCTGTTTTTT. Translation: CASSQDLQTSGANTGELFF.

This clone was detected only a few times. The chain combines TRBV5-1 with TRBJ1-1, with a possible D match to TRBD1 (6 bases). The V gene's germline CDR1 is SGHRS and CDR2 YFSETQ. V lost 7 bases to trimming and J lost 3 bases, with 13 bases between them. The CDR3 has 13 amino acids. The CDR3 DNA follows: TGCGCCAGCCTAGGGGGAGGGGACACTGAAGCTTTCTTT. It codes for CASLGGGDTEAFF.

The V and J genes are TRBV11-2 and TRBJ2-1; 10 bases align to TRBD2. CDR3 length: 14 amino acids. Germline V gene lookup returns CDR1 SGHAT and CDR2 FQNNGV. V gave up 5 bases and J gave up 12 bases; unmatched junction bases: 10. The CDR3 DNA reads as TGTGCCAGCAGCCAGGGGACTAGCGCCCTGGGGCAGTTCTTC. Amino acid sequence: CASSQGTSALGQFF.

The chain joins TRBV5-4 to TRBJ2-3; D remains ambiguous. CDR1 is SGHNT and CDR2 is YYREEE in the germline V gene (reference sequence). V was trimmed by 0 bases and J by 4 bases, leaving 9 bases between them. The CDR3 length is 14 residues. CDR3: CASSLDPGSDTQYF. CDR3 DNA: TGTGCCAGCAGCTTGGATCCGGGTTCAGATACGCAGTATTTT.

CDR3 nucleotide sequence: TGTGCCAGCTCACCTCTAAATAGCAATCAGCCCCAGCATTTT. Protein sequence: CASSPLNSNQPQHF. The J gene is TRBJ1-5, the V gene TRBV18; D gene ambiguous. Germline V lookup: CDR1 KGHSH, CDR2 LQKENI. Trimming removed 3 bases at V and 0 bases at J, with 6 bases between. The CDR3 is made up of 14 amino acids.

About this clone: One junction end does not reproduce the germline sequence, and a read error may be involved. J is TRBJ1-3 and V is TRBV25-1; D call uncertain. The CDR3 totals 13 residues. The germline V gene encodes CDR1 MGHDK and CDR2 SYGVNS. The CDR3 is CASSVIGGDTIYF. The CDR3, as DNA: TGTGCCAGCAGTGTAATAGGTGGAGACACCATATATTTT.

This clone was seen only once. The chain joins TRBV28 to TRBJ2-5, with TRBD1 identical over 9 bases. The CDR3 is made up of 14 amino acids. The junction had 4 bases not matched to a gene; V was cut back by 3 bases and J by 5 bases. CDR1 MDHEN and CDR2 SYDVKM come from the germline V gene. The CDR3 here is CASSFTGGRETQYF. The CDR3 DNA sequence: TGTGCCAGCAGTTTCACAGGGGGCAGGGAGACCCAGTACTTC.

Here the CDR3 reads CATSFRTGAQSQPQHF. In nucleotides, the CDR3 is TGTGCCACCAGCTTCCGGACAGGGGCGCAGAGTCAGCCCCAGCATTTT. The genes are TRBV15 and TRBJ1-5, with 9 bases that match TRBD1. Trimming cost V 5 bases and J 6 bases; bases outside gene matches: 11. This CDR3 comprises 16 residues. CDR1 is LNHNV, CDR2 YYDKDF, per germline (reference sequence).

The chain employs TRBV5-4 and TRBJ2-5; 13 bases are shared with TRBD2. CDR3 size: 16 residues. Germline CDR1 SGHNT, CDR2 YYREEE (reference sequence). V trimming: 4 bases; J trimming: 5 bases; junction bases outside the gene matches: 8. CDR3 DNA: TGTGCCAGCAGCCCCCCACTAGCGGGGGGGCAGGAGACCCAGTACTTC. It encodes CASSPPLAGGQETQYF.

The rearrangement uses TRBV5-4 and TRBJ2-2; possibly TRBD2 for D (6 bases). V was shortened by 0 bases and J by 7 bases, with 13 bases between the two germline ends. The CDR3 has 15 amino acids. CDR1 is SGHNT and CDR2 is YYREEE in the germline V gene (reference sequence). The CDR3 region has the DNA TGTGCCAGCAGCTTGGGGAGGGGAGAAGGCGGGGAGCTGTTTTTT. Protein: CASSLGRGEGGELFF.

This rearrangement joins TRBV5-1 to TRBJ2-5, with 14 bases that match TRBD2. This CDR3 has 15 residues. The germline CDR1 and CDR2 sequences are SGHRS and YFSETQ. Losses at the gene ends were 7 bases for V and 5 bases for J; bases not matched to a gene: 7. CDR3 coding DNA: TGCGCCAGCGAGGGACTAGCGGGGGCCGGGGAGACCCAGTACTTC. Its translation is CASEGLAGAGETQYF.

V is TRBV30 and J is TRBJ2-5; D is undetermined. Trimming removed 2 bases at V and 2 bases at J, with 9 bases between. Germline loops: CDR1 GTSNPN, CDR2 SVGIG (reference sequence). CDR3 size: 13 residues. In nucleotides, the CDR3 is TGTGCCTGGAGTCCTCAGATACAAGAGACCCAGTACTTC. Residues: CAWSPQIQETQYF.

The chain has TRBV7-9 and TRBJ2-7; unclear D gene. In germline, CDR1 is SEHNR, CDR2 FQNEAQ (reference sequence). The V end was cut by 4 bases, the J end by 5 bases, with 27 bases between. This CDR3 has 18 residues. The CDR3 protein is CASSSPALRPDGSDEQYF. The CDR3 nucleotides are TGTGCCAGCAGCTCACCCGCGCTAAGGCCAGACGGGTCCGACGAGCAGTACTTC.

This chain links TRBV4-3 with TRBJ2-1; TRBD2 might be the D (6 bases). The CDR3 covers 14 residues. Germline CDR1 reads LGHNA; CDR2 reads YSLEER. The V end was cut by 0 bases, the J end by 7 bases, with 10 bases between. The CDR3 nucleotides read TGCGCCAGCAGCCAAGAAGGTGGAGGGAATGAGCAGTTCTTC. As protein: CASSQEGGGNEQFF.

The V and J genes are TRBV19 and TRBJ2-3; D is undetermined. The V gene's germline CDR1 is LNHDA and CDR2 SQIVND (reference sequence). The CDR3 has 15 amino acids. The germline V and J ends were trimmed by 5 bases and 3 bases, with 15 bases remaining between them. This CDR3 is CASSQASSWTDTQYF. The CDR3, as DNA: TGTGCCAGTAGTCAAGCCTCCTCTTGGACAGATACGCAGTATTTT.

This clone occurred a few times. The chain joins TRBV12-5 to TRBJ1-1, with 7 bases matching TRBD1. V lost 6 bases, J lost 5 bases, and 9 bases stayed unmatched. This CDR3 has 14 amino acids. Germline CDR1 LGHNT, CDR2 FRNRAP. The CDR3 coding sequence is TGTGCTAGTGGCCGAGGGGGCGCGGTGACTGAAGCTTTCTTT. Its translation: CASGRGGAVTEAFF. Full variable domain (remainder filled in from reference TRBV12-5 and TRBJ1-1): DARVTQTPRHKVTEMGQEVTMRCQPILGHNTVFWYRQTMMQGLELLAYFRNRAPLDDSGMPKDRFSAEMPDATLATLKIQPSEPRDSAVYFCASGRGGAVTEAFFGQGTRLTVV.

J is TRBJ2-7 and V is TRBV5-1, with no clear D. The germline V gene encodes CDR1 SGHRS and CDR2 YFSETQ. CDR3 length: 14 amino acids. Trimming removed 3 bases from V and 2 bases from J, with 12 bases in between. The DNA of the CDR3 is TGCGCCAGCAGCTCCAATCCACAGACCTACGAGCAGTACTTC. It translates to CASSSNPQTYEQYF.

The CDR3 region has the DNA TGTGCCAGCAGCTACCCGGGACAGGGATACAATGAGCAGTTCTTC. Translating gives CASSYPGQGYNEQFF. The V gene is TRBV7-8, the J gene TRBJ2-1, with 9 bases aligning to TRBD1. The J segment lost 4 bases and the V segment lost 4 bases, leaving 5 bases of the junction unmatched. CDR3 length: 15 residues. CDR1 is SGHVS, CDR2 FQNEAQ, per germline. Using reference TRBV7-8 and TRBJ2-1 for the parts outside the CDR3, the full variable domain is GAGVSQSPRYKVAKRGQDVALRCDPISGHVSLFWYQQALGQGPEFLTYFQNEAQLDKSGLPSDRFFAERPEGSVSTLKIQRTQQEDSAVYLCASSYPGQGYNEQFFGPGTRLTVL.